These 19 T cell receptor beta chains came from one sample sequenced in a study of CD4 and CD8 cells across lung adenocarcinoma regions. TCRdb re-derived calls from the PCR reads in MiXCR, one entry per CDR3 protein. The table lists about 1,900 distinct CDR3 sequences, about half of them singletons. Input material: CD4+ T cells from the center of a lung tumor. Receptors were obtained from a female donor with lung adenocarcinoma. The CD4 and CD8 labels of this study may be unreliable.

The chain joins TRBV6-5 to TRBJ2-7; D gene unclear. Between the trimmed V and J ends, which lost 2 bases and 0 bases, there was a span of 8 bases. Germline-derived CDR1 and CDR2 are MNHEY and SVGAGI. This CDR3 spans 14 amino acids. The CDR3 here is CASSYTQNSYEQYF. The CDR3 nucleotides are TGTGCCAGCAGTTACACACAGAACTCCTACGAGCAGTACTTC.

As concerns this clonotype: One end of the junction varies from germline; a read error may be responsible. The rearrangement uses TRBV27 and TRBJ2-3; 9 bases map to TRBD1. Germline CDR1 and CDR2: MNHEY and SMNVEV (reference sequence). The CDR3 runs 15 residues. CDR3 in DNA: TGTGCCGGCGGTCTCACAGGGGGCTACCCAGATACCCAGTATTTC. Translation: CAGGLTGGYPDTQYF.

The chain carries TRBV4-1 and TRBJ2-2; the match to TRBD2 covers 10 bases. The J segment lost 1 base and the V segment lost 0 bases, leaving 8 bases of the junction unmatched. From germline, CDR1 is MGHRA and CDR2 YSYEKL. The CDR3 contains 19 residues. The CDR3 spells CASSQDPGLAHLNTGELFF. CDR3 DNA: TGCGCCAGCAGCCAAGATCCGGGACTAGCGCACCTGAACACCGGGGAGCTGTTTTTT.

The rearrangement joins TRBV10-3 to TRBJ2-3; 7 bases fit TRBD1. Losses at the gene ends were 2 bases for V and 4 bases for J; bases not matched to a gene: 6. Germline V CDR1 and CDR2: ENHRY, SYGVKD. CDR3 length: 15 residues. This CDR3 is CAISETGVAPDTQYF. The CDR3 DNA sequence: TGTGCCATCAGTGAGACAGGGGTAGCCCCAGATACGCAGTATTTT.

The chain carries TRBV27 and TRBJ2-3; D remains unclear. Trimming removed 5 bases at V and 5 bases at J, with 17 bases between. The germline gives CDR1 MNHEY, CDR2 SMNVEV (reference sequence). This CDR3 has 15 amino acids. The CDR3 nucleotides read TGTGCCAGCAGTCTGGCAGTGGGCGCCAAAGATACGCAGTATTTT. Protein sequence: CASSLAVGAKDTQYF.

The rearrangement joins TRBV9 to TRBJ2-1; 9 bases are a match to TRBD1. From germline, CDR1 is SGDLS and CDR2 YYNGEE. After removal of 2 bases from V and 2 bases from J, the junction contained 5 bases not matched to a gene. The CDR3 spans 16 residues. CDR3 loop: CASSVSGTGTYNEQFF. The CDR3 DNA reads TGTGCCAGCAGCGTCTCCGGGACAGGGACCTACAATGAGCAGTTCTTC.

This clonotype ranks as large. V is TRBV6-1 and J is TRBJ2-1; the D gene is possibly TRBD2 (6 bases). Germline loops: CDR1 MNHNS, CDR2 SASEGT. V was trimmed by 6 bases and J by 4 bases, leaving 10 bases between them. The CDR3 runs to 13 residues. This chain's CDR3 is CASSRREYNEQFF. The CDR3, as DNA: TGTGCCAGCAGCCGGAGGGAGTACAATGAGCAGTTCTTC.

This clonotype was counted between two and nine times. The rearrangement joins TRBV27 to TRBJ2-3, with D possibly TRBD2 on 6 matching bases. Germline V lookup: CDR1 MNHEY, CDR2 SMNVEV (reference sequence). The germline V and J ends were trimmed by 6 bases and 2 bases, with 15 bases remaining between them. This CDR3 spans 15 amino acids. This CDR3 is CASRQRVGLTDTQYF. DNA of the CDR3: TGTGCCAGCAGGCAGCGGGTAGGACTCACAGATACGCAGTATTTT.

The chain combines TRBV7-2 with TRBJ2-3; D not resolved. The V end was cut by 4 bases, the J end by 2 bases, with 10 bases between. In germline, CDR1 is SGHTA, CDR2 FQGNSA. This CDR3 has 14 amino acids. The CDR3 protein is CASSSYLTTDTQYF. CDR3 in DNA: TGTGCCAGCAGCTCCTACTTAACCACAGATACGCAGTATTTT. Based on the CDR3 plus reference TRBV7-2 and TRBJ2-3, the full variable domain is GAGVSQSPSNKVTEKGKDVELRCDPISGHTALYWYRQSLGQGLEFLIYFQGNSAPDKSGLPSDRFSAERTGGSVSTLTIQRTQQEDSAVYLCASSSYLTTDTQYFGPGTRLTVL.

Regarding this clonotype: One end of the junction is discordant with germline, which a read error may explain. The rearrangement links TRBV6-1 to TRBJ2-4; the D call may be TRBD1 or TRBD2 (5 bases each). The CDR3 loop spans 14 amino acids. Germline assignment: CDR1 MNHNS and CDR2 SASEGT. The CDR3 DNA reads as TGTGCCAGCACACCCGTTGACGGGGCAGACATCCTGTCTTTC. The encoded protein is CASTPVDGADILSF.

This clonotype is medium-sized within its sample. As DNA, the CDR3 is TGCGCCGTGAGCGCGAACACCGGGGAGCTGTTTTTT. It yields the protein CAVSANTGELFF. V gene TRBV10-2 combines with J gene TRBJ2-2; no reliable D call. Germline assignment: CDR1 WSHSY and CDR2 SAAADI. The CDR3 loop spans 12 amino acids. The ends were cut back, 11 bases at V and 0 bases at J, with 7 bases in the middle.

The chain's CDR3 is CASSLRSTGATNTGELFF. The CDR3, as DNA: TGTGCCAGCAGCCTCAGAAGTACAGGGGCCACTAACACCGGGGAGCTGTTTTTT. The chain has TRBV6-1 and TRBJ2-2; 7 positions match TRBD1. There are 18 residues in the CDR3. Germline V gene data show CDR1 as MNHNS and CDR2 as SASEGT. V was pared by 6 bases and J by 2 bases, with 15 bases of the junction left unmatched.

CDR3 sequence: CASSQVGSGRNGELFF. The CDR3 nucleotides read TGCGCCAGCAGCCAAGTGGGTAGCGGGAGGAACGGGGAGCTGTTTTTT. This chain connects TRBV4-1 to TRBJ2-2; 10 nucleotides align to TRBD2. J was trimmed by 7 bases and V by 1 base; bases with no gene match: 6. Germline lookup yields CDR1 MGHRA and CDR2 YSYEKL. The CDR3 is 16 amino acids.

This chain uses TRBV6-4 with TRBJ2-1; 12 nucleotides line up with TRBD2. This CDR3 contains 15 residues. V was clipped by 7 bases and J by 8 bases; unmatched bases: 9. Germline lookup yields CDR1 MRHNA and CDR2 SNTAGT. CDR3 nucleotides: TGTGCCAGCACCCCGACTAGCGGGAGTATGGATGAGCAGTTCTTC. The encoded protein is CASTPTSGSMDEQFF.

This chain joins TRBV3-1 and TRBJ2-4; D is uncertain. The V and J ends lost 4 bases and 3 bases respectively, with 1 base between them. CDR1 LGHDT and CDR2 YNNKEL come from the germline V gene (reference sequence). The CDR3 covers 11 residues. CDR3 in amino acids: CASSLKNIQYF. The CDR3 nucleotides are TGTGCCAGCAGCCTCAAAAACATTCAGTACTTC.

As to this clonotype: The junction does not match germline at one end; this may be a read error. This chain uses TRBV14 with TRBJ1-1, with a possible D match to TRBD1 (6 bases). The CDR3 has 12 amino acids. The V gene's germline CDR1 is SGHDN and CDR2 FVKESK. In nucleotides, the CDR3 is TGTGCCAGCAGCCCACGGACAGTGACGCTGATCTTT. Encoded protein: CASSPRTVTLIF.

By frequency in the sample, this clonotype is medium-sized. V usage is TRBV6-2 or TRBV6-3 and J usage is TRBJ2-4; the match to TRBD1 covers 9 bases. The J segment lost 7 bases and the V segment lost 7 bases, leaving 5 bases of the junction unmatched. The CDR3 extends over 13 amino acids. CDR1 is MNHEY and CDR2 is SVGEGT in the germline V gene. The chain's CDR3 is CASTRTGVNIQYF. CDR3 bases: TGTGCCAGCACTCGGACAGGGGTGAACATTCAGTACTTC.

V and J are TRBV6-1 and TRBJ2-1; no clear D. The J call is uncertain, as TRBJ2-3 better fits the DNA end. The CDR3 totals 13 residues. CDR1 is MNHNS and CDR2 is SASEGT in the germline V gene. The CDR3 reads CATERDPTDTQYF. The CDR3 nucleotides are TGTGCCACCGAGCGTGACCCGACAGATACGCAGTATTTT.

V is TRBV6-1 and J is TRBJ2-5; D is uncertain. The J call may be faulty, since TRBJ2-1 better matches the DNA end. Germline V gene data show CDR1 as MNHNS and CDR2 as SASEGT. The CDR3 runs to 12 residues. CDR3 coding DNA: TGTGCCAGCAGTCCTCCCAAGTATGAGCAGTTCTTC. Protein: CASSPPKYEQFF.